The 21 T cell receptor beta chains listed next were all sequenced from one sample in a study of T cells in Graves' hyperthyroidism and ophthalmopathy (dated 2019 in TCRdb). The library was obtained by multiplex PCR. These reads were obtained on an Illumina HiSeq 2000. The TCR beta CDR3 regions were amplified from RNA transcripts. A first-round RT-PCR of the TCR CDR3 used the HTBI primer set with the Qiagen OneStep RT-PCR kit. TCRdb handled the public reads itself, with Q25 trimming in fastp and clone calling in MiXCR, and kept productive beta chains. All rows with the same CDR3 protein become a single entry with the most common DNA and genes. Counted in this sample were approximately 400,000 distinct CDR3 sequences; under 20% of them appeared once. Together, the top ten hold around 3.4% of the sample. The material sequenced was blood. Every receptor here comes from a woman aged 18-29 years with Graves' hyperthyroidism.

This clonotype showed up many times. This rearrangement joins TRBV4-1 to TRBJ2-5; no reliable D call. CDR1 and CDR2 (germline): MGHRA, YSYEKL. V shed 1 base and J shed 0 bases, with 15 bases lying between them. The CDR3 length is 17 residues. CDR3 in amino acids: CASSQGPSLEYQETQYF. The DNA for the CDR3 is TGCGCCAGCAGCCAAGGCCCCTCCCTCGAGTACCAAGAGACCCAGTACTTC.

This clonotype was seen many times. This chain uses TRBV6-5 with TRBJ1-2, with 8 bases aligning to TRBD1. The V gene end was trimmed by 2 bases and the J gene end by 8 bases; junction bases not matched to a gene: 7. Per the germline V gene, CDR1 is MNHEY and CDR2 is SVGAGI. This CDR3 contains 14 residues. CDR3 coding DNA: TGTGCCAGCAGTTACGGACAGGGTGGGGAAGGCTACACCTTC. It translates to CASSYGQGGEGYTF.

In its sample, this clonotype was seen many times. The J gene is TRBJ1-2, the V gene TRBV12-3 or TRBV12-4; D perhaps matches TRBD1 (5 bases). Trimming shortened V by 5 bases and J by 6 bases, and 19 bases separated the two germline ends. This CDR3 is built from 15 residues. CDR3 in DNA: TGTGCCAGCAGTGAGGGCCAGGGCGTGGTACATGGCTACACCTTC. Translated, it gives CASSEGQGVVHGYTF.

J is TRBJ2-7 and V is TRBV25-1; tentatively, D is TRBD2 (6 bases). Germline V gives CDR1 MGHDK, CDR2 SYGVNS. The CDR3 extends over 13 amino acids. V was pared by 4 bases and J by 7 bases, with 14 bases between. CDR3 protein: CASSAGTWGEQYF. The CDR3 nucleotides read TGTGCCAGCAGTGCAGGGACTTGGGGGGAGCAGTACTTC.

This chain uses TRBV6-1 with TRBJ2-7; perhaps D is TRBD1 or TRBD2 (5 bases each). The CDR3 length is 13 residues. V lost 5 bases, J lost 2 bases, and 10 bases lay in between. CDR1 and CDR2 (germline): MNHNS, SASEGT. The CDR3 region is CASSRRGTYEQYF. The CDR3 nucleotides read TGTGCCAGCAGTCGCCGGGGCACCTACGAGCAGTACTTC.

This clonotype was seen ten or more times. The gene calls are TRBV9 and TRBJ1-3; 8 bases align to TRBD1. The CDR3 covers 15 residues. Germline CDR1 is SGDLS and CDR2 is YYNGEE. The ends lost 3 bases at V and 2 bases at J; junction bases unmatched: 4. The chain's CDR3 is CASSGLQGAGNTIYF. CDR3 nucleotides: TGTGCCAGCAGCGGATTACAGGGGGCTGGAAACACCATATATTTT.

In this sample, this clonotype turned up many times. The chain has TRBV20-1 and TRBJ2-2; unclear D gene. The CDR3 covers 14 residues. V was pared by 4 bases and J by 0 bases, with 9 bases between. CDR1 and CDR2 (germline): DFQATT, SNEGSKA (reference sequence). The CDR3, as DNA: TGCAGTGCTATCCCCAGCGCGAACACCGGGGAGCTGTTTTTT. Its translation is CSAIPSANTGELFF.

This clonotype was picked up many times. V usage is TRBV6-5 and J usage is TRBJ1-1; D remains ambiguous. The CDR3 sequence is 13 residues long. V shed 3 bases and J shed 5 bases, with 10 bases lying between them. CDR1 is MNHEY and CDR2 is SVGAGI in the germline V gene. The CDR3 bases are TGTGCCAGCAGTTATGTCAGCGGTACTGAAGCTTTCTTT. This encodes CASSYVSGTEAFF.

In its sample, this clonotype was seen many times. The CDR3 DNA reads as TGTGCCAGCAGTTTAGGCACCATATATTTT. It yields the protein CASSLGTIYF. The rearrangement joins TRBV12-3 or TRBV12-4 to TRBJ1-3, with no clear D. V lost 1 base to trimming and J lost 9 bases, with 1 base between them. CDR3 length equals 10 residues.

This clonotype was found many times. The chain uses TRBV12-3 or TRBV12-4 and TRBJ2-5; D remains ambiguous. V lost 2 bases and J 2 bases, leaving 12 bases between the germline ends. The CDR3 totals 15 residues. The CDR3 protein is CASSLTPPGQETQYF. CDR3 coding DNA: TGTGCCAGCAGTTTAACCCCTCCAGGTCAAGAGACCCAGTACTTC.

Many counts were recorded for this clonotype. V and J are TRBV29-1 and TRBJ2-7; D possibly corresponds to TRBD1 (7 bases). There are 15 residues in the CDR3. Germline V gives CDR1 SQVTM, CDR2 ANQGSEA. V lost 4 bases and J lost 5, with 21 bases in between. The CDR3 region is CSVVTPRGATNEQYF. CDR3 nucleotide sequence: TGCAGCGTTGTCACCCCCAGGGGGGCGACGAACGAGCAGTACTTC.

In its sample, this clonotype was seen many times. The J gene is TRBJ2-5, the V gene TRBV9; D possibly corresponds to TRBD2 (6 bases). Trimming took off 0 bases at V and 3 bases at J, with 9 bases between the two ends. Germline V gives CDR1 SGDLS, CDR2 YYNGEE. This CDR3 contains 14 residues. The CDR3 sequence: CASSVGGAEETQYF. CDR3 nucleotide sequence: TGTGCCAGCAGCGTAGGCGGGGCGGAAGAGACCCAGTACTTC.

This clonotype has a count of ten or more. The chain has TRBV11-2 and TRBJ2-5; tentatively, D is TRBD1 (7 bases). V was cut by 4 bases and J by 1 base, with 13 bases left in between. The CDR3 is 15 amino acids. CDR1 and CDR2 from the germline V gene are SGHAT and FQNNGV. CDR3 coding DNA: TGTGCCAGCAGCTCCCGGGGGACAGCCCAAGAGACCCAGTACTTC. This codes for CASSSRGTAQETQYF.

This clonotype was seen ten or more times. The CDR3 DNA reads as TGCGCCAGCAGCTTGGCGGCAGGGGAGTGGACTGAAGCTTTCTTT. Translated, it gives CASSLAAGEWTEAFF. The chain joins TRBV5-1 to TRBJ1-1, with D maybe TRBD1 (6 bases). The CDR3 sequence is 15 residues long. V lost 0 bases, J lost 5 bases, and 14 bases lay in between. Germline V gene lookup returns CDR1 SGHRS and CDR2 YFSETQ.

This clonotype appeared many times. This chain uses TRBV24-1 with TRBJ2-2; D could derive from TRBD1 or TRBD2 (5 bases each). Germline CDR1 is KGHDR and CDR2 is SFDVKD. The CDR3 loop spans 16 amino acids. Trimming took off 4 bases at V and 1 base at J, with 12 bases between the two ends. In nucleotides, the CDR3 is TGTGCCACCAGTGACTCGGGGCGGCTGAACACCGGGGAGCTGTTTTTT. This codes for CATSDSGRLNTGELFF.

This clonotype was seen ten or more times. The rearrangement joins TRBV4-1 to TRBJ2-5, with TRBD2 matching over 8 bases. The CDR3 consists of 16 residues. After removal of 1 base from V and 1 base from J, the junction contained 5 bases not matched to a gene. Germline V gene data show CDR1 as MGHRA and CDR2 as YSYEKL. CDR3 amino acids: CASSQGLRGAQETQYF. The CDR3 DNA reads as TGCGCCAGCAGCCAAGGTCTGCGGGGGGCCCAAGAGACCCAGTACTTC.

This clonotype has a count of ten or more. The chain recombines TRBV28 with TRBJ2-7; D not resolved. The CDR3 is 13 residues long. Trimming stripped 2 bases from V and 4 bases from J, with 9 bases between. Germline assignment: CDR1 MDHEN and CDR2 SYDVKM. The DNA of the CDR3 is TGTGCCAGCAGTTTAAAACCCGAGTACGAGCAGTACTTC. As protein: CASSLKPEYEQYF.

The table lists this clonotype with many counts. J is TRBJ1-2 and V is TRBV20-1; 9 positions agree with TRBD1. The germline V gene has CDR1 DFQATT and CDR2 SNEGSKA (reference sequence). The V segment lost 1 base and the J segment 8 bases; nucleotides outside the gene matches: 8. CDR3 length: 14 amino acids. The CDR3 nucleotides are TGCAGTGCTAGAGCTGGGGACAGGGCTAGGGGCTACACCTTC. This codes for CSARAGDRARGYTF.

This clonotype occurred a few times. V usage is TRBV4-1 and J usage is TRBJ2-6; 10 bases agree with TRBD1. J was trimmed by 1 base and V by 3 bases; bases with no gene match: 6. The germline V gene encodes CDR1 MGHRA and CDR2 YSYEKL. CDR3 length: 18 residues. The CDR3, as DNA: TGCGCCAGCAGCCACCCTAGACAGGGGGCGTCTGGGGCCAACGTCCTGACTTTC. Amino acids: CASSHPRQGASGANVLTF.

On this clonotype: A clone one base away is much larger, so this may be a read error. The V call is TRBV6-2 or TRBV6-3, the J call TRBJ2-5; D may be TRBD2 (6 bases). Between the trimmed V and J ends, which lost 6 bases and 0 bases, there was a span of 14 bases. The germline gives CDR1 MNHEY, CDR2 SVGEGT. CDR3 size: 15 residues. CDR3 coding DNA: TGTGCCAGCAGCCCCTGTGGGGAGGACCAAGAGACCCAGTACTTC. Translating it yields CASSPCGEDQETQYF.

This clonotype was counted ten times or more. V is TRBV2 and J is TRBJ2-7; D not certain. V was clipped by 7 bases and J by 4 bases, with 11 bases between them. Germline V gene data show CDR1 as SNHLY and CDR2 as FYNNEI. The CDR3 runs 12 residues. CDR3 amino acids: CASTAERYEQYF. The CDR3, as DNA: TGTGCCAGCACCGCGGAAAGGTACGAGCAGTACTTC.